This T cell receptor beta chain stems from a study of vaccination and CD4 T cells after COVID-19. Overall study: The convalescents were made up of six males and four females, two of whom were Hispanic.

Sequenced with the Oncomine TCR Beta short-read assay was DNA taken from cultured CD4+ T cells. TCRdb reprocessed the PCR reads via MiXCR and lists one record per CDR3 protein. This sample has 9,300 or so distinct CDR3 sequences, with about 45% found just once. This clonotype showed up just a few times. What it recognizes is unknown. Treatment noted: approximately 9-day PBMC culture with coronavirus spike peptide pools or control peptides (ViraFEST assay). One should note that the unexposed donor's CD4+ T cells were collected before the COVID-19 pandemic (2011-2018). Looked up from germline, CDR1 is SGHVS and CDR2 is FNYEAQ. With V trimmed by 5 bases and J by 5 bases, 10 bases remained unmatched. The CDR3 loop spans 18 amino acids.

The rearrangement links TRBV7-6 to TRBJ2-2; 14 nucleotides match TRBD2. The source of this sequence is a human donor in good health. Sequences were obtained from CD4+ T cells from blood, cultured in vitro. CDR3 bases: TGTGCCAGCAGCCTGGGGACTAGCGGGAGCTTTGGGACCGGGGAGCTGTTTTTT. Protein sequence: CASSLGTSGSFGTGELFF.